This T cell receptor beta chain derives from a study of blood T cell repertoires in COVID-19. As handled by the study authors: The authors estimated nucleated cell counts from reference gene primer amplification. TCRdb keeps only in-frame clones here, not all; method: immunoSEQ multiplex PCR. The DNA gave D and trimming, while V, J and clone size come from that table. In the table there are more than 200,000 clones, 88% of which are singletons. Germline V CDR1 and CDR2: LNHDA, SQIVND (reference sequence). Trimming cost V 4 bases and J 6 bases; bases outside gene matches: 7. This CDR3 has 14 amino acids.

This TCR was sampled from a human donor in a cohort sampled during active COVID-19. The chain uses TRBV19 and TRBJ2-7, with 9 bases lining up with TRBD2. The source material was peripheral blood. The CDR3 DNA reads TGTGCCAGTAGTACATTAGCGGGAGAGGCCGAGCAGTACTTC. Residues: CASSTLAGEAEQYF.